The T cell receptor (beta chain) described here comes from a study of regulatory T cells in long-lasting Graves disease. Looked up from germline, CDR1 is MNHEY and CDR2 is SVGEGT. The CDR3 spans 13 residues. V was pared by 5 bases and J by 6 bases, with 8 bases between. This clonotype was seen a single time. Library construction for TCR beta used iRepertoire HTBI primers and Arm-PCR of CDR3 regions. TCRdb reprocessed the multiplex PCR reads with MiXCR, giving one entry per CDR3 protein. Among 700,000 or so distinct CDR3 sequences listed, 25% to 35% were seen once. Sample time point: persistent/refractory GD, antithyroid drugs over 5 years with positive TRAb. PBMCs provided the RNA from which the TCR library was made.

The specimen was peripheral blood mononuclear cells (PBMCs), collected when the disease was refractory, from a patient treated with antithyroid drugs. The clonotype originates from a female donor with Graves disease. V and J are TRBV6-2 or TRBV6-3 and TRBJ1-6, with unresolved D. CDR3 in DNA: TGTGCCAGCAGTACCGGACGTAATTCACCCCTCCACTTT. Translated: CASSTGRNSPLHF.